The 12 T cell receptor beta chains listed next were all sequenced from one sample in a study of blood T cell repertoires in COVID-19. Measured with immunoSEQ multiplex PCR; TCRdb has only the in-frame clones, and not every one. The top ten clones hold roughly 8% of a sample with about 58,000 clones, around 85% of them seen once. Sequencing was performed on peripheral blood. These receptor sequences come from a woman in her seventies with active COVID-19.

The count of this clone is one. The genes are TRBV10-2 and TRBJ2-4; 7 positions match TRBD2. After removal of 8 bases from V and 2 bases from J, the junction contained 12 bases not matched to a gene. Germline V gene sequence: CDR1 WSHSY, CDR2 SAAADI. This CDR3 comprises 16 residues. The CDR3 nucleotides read TGCGCCAGCTTGGGACTACCCGGGGGGTCCAAAAACATTCAGTACTTC. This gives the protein CASLGLPGGSKNIQYF.

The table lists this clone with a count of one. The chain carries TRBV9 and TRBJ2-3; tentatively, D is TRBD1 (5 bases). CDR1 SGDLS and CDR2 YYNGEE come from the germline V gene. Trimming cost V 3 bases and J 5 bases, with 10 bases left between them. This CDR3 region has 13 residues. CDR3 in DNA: TGTGCCAGCAGCGCCCAGGGTGGAGATACGCAGTATTTT. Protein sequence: CASSAQGGDTQYF.

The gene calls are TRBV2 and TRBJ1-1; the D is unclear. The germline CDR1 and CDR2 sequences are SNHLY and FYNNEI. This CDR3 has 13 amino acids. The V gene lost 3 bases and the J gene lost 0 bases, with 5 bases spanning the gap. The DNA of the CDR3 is TGTGCCAGCAGTGAGCGGGTGAACACTGAAGCTTTCTTT. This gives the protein CASSERVNTEAFF.

CDR3 coding DNA: TGCGCCAGCAGCCCCAGGGAAGCAGACATTCAGTACTTC. It encodes CASSPREADIQYF. The chain has TRBV4-1 and TRBJ2-4; weak D call: TRBD1 (5 bases). V was clipped by 4 bases and J by 8 bases, with 12 bases between them. This CDR3 spans 13 amino acids. CDR1 is MGHRA, CDR2 YSYEKL, per germline.

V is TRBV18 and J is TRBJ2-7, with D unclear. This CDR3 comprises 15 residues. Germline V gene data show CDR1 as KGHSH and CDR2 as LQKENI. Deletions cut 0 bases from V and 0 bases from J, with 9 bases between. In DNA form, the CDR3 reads TGTGCCAGCTCACCACCGGCGGTGAGCTCCTACGAGCAGTACTTC. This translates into CASSPPAVSSYEQYF.

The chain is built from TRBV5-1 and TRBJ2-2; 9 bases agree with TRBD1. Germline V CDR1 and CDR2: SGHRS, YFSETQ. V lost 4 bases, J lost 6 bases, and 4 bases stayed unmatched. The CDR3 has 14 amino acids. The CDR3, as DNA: TGCGCCAGCAGCGCTCGACAGGGGGCCGGGGAGCTGTTTTTT. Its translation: CASSARQGAGELFF.

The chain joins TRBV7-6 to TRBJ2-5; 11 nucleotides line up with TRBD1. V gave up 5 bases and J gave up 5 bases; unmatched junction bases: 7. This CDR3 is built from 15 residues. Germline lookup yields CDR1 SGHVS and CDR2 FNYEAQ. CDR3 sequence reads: CASSRGQGARETQYF. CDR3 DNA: TGTGCCAGCAGCCGCGGACAGGGGGCGAGGGAGACCCAGTACTTC.

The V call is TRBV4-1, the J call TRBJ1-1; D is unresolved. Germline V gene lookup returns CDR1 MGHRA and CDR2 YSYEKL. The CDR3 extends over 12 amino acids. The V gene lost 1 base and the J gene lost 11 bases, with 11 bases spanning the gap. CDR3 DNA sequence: TGCGCCAGCAGCCAAGGTTTGCGAGTCGCTTTCTTT. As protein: CASSQGLRVAFF.

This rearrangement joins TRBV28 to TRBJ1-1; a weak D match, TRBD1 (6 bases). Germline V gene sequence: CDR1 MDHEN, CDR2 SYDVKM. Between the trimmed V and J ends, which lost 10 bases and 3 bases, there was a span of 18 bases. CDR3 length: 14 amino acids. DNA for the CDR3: TGTGCCATTATAGCAGGGGTATCGGACACTGAAGCTTTCTTT. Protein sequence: CAIIAGVSDTEAFF.

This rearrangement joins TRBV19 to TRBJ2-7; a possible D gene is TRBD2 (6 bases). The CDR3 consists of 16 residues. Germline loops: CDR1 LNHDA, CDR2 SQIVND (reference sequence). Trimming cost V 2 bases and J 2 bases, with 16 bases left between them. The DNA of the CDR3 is TGTGCCAGTAGTATACAAATGGAGGGTAGTACCTACGAGCAGTACTTC. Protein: CASSIQMEGSTYEQYF.

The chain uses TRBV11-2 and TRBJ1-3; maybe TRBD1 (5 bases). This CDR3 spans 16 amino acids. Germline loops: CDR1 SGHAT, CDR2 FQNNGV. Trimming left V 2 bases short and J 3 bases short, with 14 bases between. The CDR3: CASSLSRQGNGNTIYF. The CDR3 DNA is TGTGCCAGCAGCTTAAGTCGGCAGGGCAATGGAAACACCATATATTTT.

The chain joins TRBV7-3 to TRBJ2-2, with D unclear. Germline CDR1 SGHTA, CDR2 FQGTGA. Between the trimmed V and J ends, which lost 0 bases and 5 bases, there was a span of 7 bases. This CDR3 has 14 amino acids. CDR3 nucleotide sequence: TGTGCCAGCAGCTTAACGTGGCAGACCGGGGAGCTGTTTTTT. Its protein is CASSLTWQTGELFF. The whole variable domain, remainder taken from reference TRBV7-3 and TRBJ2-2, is GAGVSQTPSNKVTEKGKYVELRCDPISGHTALYWYRQSLGQGPEFLIYFQGTGAADDSGLPNDRFFAVRPEGSVSTLKIQRTERGDSAVYLCASSLTWQTGELFFGEGSRLTVL.